The entry below gives a single T cell receptor beta chain sequence along with its context. The source of the sample is a study of blood T cell repertoires in COVID-19. This table comes from immunoSEQ multiplex PCR, and its TCRdb copy is limited to in-frame clones, with some not included. This table has 430,000 or so clones, about 90% appearing once. The V gene's germline CDR1 is GTSNPN and CDR2 SVGIG (reference sequence). J gave up 8 bases and V 6 bases, and 7 bases lay outside the gene matches. The CDR3 contains 13 residues. The receptor was derived from a man younger than 30 with COVID-19, enrolled during active disease. Material for sequencing was peripheral blood. The chain employs TRBV30 and TRBJ1-4, with 9 bases that match TRBD1. CDR3 in amino acids: CACSGQGNEKLFF. The DNA for the CDR3 is TGTGCCTGCTCTGGACAGGGGAACGAAAAACTGTTTTTT.